A single T cell receptor beta chain is shown here with its context. The repertoire was sequenced with immunoSEQ multiplex PCR; TCRdb's copy has only in-frame clones and lacks some. The sample includes more than 150,000 clones, approximately 80% seen only once; the top ten take 14%. This record belongs to a study of blood T cell repertoires in COVID-19. Germline V lookup: CDR1 LNHNV, CDR2 YYDKDF (reference sequence). This CDR3 comprises 18 residues. With V trimmed by 3 bases and J by 4 bases, 9 bases remained unmatched. Participants were aged about 18 to 89 years, lived in 24 US areas, and enrolled virtually.

Material: PBMCs or T cells enriched from blood (not recorded which). This sequence was found in a man aged 60-69 years who had been exposed to COVID-19. The chain links TRBV15 to TRBJ2-6; TRBD1 matches at 10 bases. The CDR3 nucleotides are TGTGCCACCAGCAGGGGGTGGACAGGGGGAAGAGGGGCCAACGTCCTGACTTTC. It encodes CATSRGWTGGRGANVLTF.